This is a list of T cell receptor beta chains from one sample in a study of control samples from healthy donors and cancer patients. Profiling relied on immunoSEQ multiplex PCR, and the TCRdb table lists in-frame clones only, not all of them. The sample has 70,000 to 85,000 clones; around 91% are singletons. Sequencing was done on a sample of blood. The receptors were gathered from a man aged 50-60 years in good health. Each CDR3 is given with its conserved first and last residue. The order of the fields is J gene, clone size, D gene, V gene, CDR3 protein, CDR3 DNA. A D gene is named only where the DNA matches it firmly. Only part of the rows carry a size: once, few, many, or a class if the clone is expanded.

TRBJ1-2,NA,NA,TRBV7-9,CASSLGVWGRLEYTF,TGTGCCAGCAGCTTAGGAGTTTGGGGGCGCTTAGAATACACCTTC
TRBJ2-3,NA,NA,TRBV7-8,CATTTGPSTDTQYF,TGTGCCACCACCACGGGCCCTAGCACAGATACGCAGTATTTT
TRBJ2-2,NA,TRBD2,TRBV5-1,CASSLDYPLQRENTGELFF,TGCGCCAGCAGCTTGGATTACCCACTCCAGCGGGAGAACACCGGGGAGCTGTTTTTT
TRBJ1-1,NA,TRBD1,TRBV2,CASSRRTGGNRGNTEAFF,TGTGCCAGCAGTCGCCGAACAGGGGGCAATAGGGGGAACACTGAAGCTTTCTTT
TRBJ2-1,NA,TRBD2,TRBV27,CASSSPSGGAYEQFF,TGTGCCAGCTCCAGTCCTAGCGGGGGGGCGTATGAGCAGTTCTTC
TRBJ2-5,NA,NA,TRBV19,CASSIRRETQYF,TGTGCCAGTAGTATCAGGAGGGAGACCCAGTACTTC
TRBJ2-7,NA,NA,TRBV6-5,CASIFGIHEQYF,TGTGCCAGCATCTTCGGGATTCACGAGCAGTACTTC
TRBJ1-1,NA,NA,TRBV29-1,CSGSRMGIEAFF,TGCAGCGGGAGCAGAATGGGAATTGAAGCTTTCTTT
TRBJ1-1,NA,TRBD1,TRBV5-1,CASSGQGDTEAFF,TGCGCCAGCTCGGGACAGGGGGACACTGAAGCTTTCTTT
TRBJ1-5,NA,NA,TRBV2,CASMGGSNQPQHF,TGTGCCAGCATGGGTGGAAGCAATCAGCCCCAGCATTTT
TRBJ1-1,NA,TRBD1,TRBV19,CASSTIPGQRNTEAFF,TGTGCCAGTAGTACAATCCCGGGACAGAGGAACACTGAAGCTTTCTTT
TRBJ1-4,NA,NA,TRBV11-2,CASSLAPGLNEKLFF,TGTGCCAGCAGCTTAGCCCCCGGACTTAATGAAAAACTGTTTTTT
TRBJ2-2,NA,NA,TRBV6-5,CASQKGGGGELFF,TGTGCCAGCCAAAAAGGGGGAGGCGGGGAGCTGTTTTTT
TRBJ1-4,NA,NA,TRBV5-5,CASSSYPSRSEKLFF,TGTGCCAGCAGCTCTTATCCCAGTCGGAGTGAAAAACTGTTTTTT
TRBJ1-5,NA,TRBD1,TRBV2,CASRLTGNMNQPQHF,TGTGCCAGCAGGCTGACAGGGAATATGAATCAGCCCCAGCATTTT
TRBJ1-1,NA,NA,TRBV24-1,CATYLRAQNTEAFF,TGTGCCACCTACCTGAGGGCCCAGAACACTGAAGCTTTCTTT
TRBJ1-3,NA,NA,TRBV18,CASSPDGTGNTIYF,TGTGCCAGCTCACCGGATGGTACTGGAAACACCATATATTTT
TRBJ2-1,NA,TRBD1,TRBV2,CASADREGIHDEQFF,TGTGCCAGCGCGGACAGGGAAGGAATTCATGATGAGCAGTTCTTC
TRBJ1-1,NA,NA,TRBV13,CASSPEGRDAEAFF,TGTGCCAGCAGCCCCGAAGGTAGGGATGCTGAAGCTTTCTTT
TRBJ2-1,NA,NA,TRBV19,CASSISDSPQFF,TGTGCCAGTAGTATAAGCGACTCCCCACAGTTCTTC
TRBJ2-3,NA,NA,TRBV7-2,CASSFTDTQYF,TGTGCCAGCAGCTTCACCGATACGCAGTATTTT
TRBJ1-6,NA,TRBD1,TRBV6-6,CASSSVRQGVHF,TGTGCCAGCAGTTCAGTCAGACAGGGCGTCCACTTT
TRBJ2-4,NA,NA,TRBV7-2,CASSLVAEGKNIQYF,TGTGCCAGCAGCTTAGTAGCGGAGGGCAAAAACATTCAGTACTTC
TRBJ2-3,NA,NA,TRBV4-1,CASSQVRTDTQYF,TGCGCCAGCAGCCAAGTGAGGACAGATACGCAGTATTTT
TRBJ2-1,NA,NA,TRBV27,CASSKSPSYNEQFF,TGTGCCAGCTCTAAGAGCCCGTCCTACAATGAGCAGTTCTTC
TRBJ1-6,NA,TRBD1,TRBV6-5,CAIGTVNSPLHF,TGTGCCATCGGGACAGTCAATTCACCCCTCCACTTT
TRBJ2-1,NA,NA,TRBV7-9,CASTQMGGGINEQFF,TGTGCCAGCACCCAAATGGGGGGCGGGATCAATGAGCAGTTCTTC
TRBJ2-3,NA,NA,TRBV6-6,CASSYRDTQYF,TGTGCCAGCAGTTACCGGGACACGCAGTATTTT
TRBJ2-1,NA,NA,TRBV5-1,CASSLEGLSSYNEQFF,TGCGCCAGCAGCTTGGAGGGGTTGAGCTCCTACAATGAGCAGTTCTTC
TRBJ2-3,once,NA,TRBV29-1,CSVSLAEQLSTDTQYF,TGCAGCGTTTCTTTAGCGGAACAACTTAGCACAGATACGCAGTATTTT
TRBJ1-6,NA,NA,TRBV6-5,CASSPYPTNSPLHF,TGTGCCAGCAGTCCTTATCCGACAAATTCACCCCTCCACTTT
TRBJ1-5,once,NA,TRBV3-1/TRBV3-2,CASSQGSQSKAQHF,TGTGCCAGCAGCCAGGGGTCCCAAAGCAAGGCCCAGCATTTT
TRBJ2-7,NA,NA,TRBV27,CASSSWGTLGVSSYEQYF,TGTGCCAGCAGTTCTTGGGGGACTTTAGGGGTGAGCTCCTACGAGCAGTACTTC
TRBJ2-1,NA,NA,TRBV9,CASSDPQGEGPFF,TGTGCCAGCAGCGACCCTCAGGGGGAGGGTCCGTTCTTC
TRBJ1-1,NA,NA,TRBV29-1,CSGGRSTEAFF,TGCAGCGGGGGGCGAAGCACTGAAGCTTTCTTT
TRBJ2-2,few,NA,TRBV19,CASRAGALTGELFF,TGTGCCAGTAGGGCGGGGGCACTCACCGGGGAGCTGTTTTTT
TRBJ1-4,NA,NA,TRBV6-1,CASSETGSPWKLFF,TGTGCCAGCAGTGAAACAGGGAGCCCTTGGAAACTGTTTTTT
TRBJ2-7,NA,TRBD1,TRBV7-2,CASSFQGANLEQYF,TGTGCCAGCAGCTTCCAGGGGGCGAATCTCGAGCAGTACTTC
TRBJ2-2,NA,NA,TRBV5-1,CASSPGQTNTGELFF,TGCGCCAGCAGCCCGGGACAAACGAACACCGGGGAGCTGTTTTTT
TRBJ2-3,few,TRBD1,TRBV3-1/TRBV3-2,CASSQLTGGTDTQYF,TGTGCCAGCAGCCAATTAACAGGGGGGACAGATACGCAGTATTTT
TRBJ2-2,NA,NA,TRBV10-3,CAISESGRGVNTGELFF,TGTGCCATCAGTGAATCGGGAAGGGGAGTGAACACCGGGGAGCTGTTTTTT
TRBJ1-6,NA,NA,TRBV7-2,CASSLSPGNSPLHF,TGTGCCAGCAGCTTAAGTCCTGGGAATTCACCCCTCCACTTT
TRBJ1-1,NA,NA,TRBV5-1,CASGRTENTEAFF,TGCGCCAGCGGCAGGACAGAGAACACTGAAGCTTTCTTT
TRBJ1-3,NA,NA,TRBV6-5,CASSYQPGSSGNTIYF,TGTGCCAGCAGTTATCAGCCCGGGAGCTCTGGAAACACCATATATTTT
TRBJ2-2,NA,TRBD1,TRBV24-1,CATRGQGATGELFF,TGTGCCACCAGAGGACAGGGGGCGACCGGGGAGCTGTTTTTT
TRBJ1-2,NA,NA,TRBV12-3/TRBV12-4,CALRRFYGYTF,TGTGCCCTCAGAAGGTTCTATGGCTACACCTTC
TRBJ2-2,few,NA,TRBV11-1,CASSPPGELFF,TGTGCCAGCAGCCCCCCCGGGGAGCTGTTTTTT
TRBJ1-4,NA,TRBD1,TRBV4-2,CASSQAQGGNEKLFF,TGTGCCAGCAGCCAAGCCCAGGGGGGTAATGAAAAACTGTTTTTT
TRBJ2-2,NA,NA,TRBV13,CASSTRTVGGELFF,TGTGCCAGCAGCACCAGGACAGTCGGCGGGGAGCTGTTTTTT
TRBJ1-2,NA,NA,TRBV5-6,CASSLEPQVDGYTF,TGTGCCAGCAGCTTGGAGCCGCAGGTGGATGGCTACACCTTC
TRBJ2-1,NA,TRBD2,TRBV6-5,CASSDERGLQQFF,TGTGCCAGCAGCGACGAGCGGGGGTTACAGCAGTTCTTC
TRBJ1-1,NA,TRBD1,TRBV19,CASRYDRANTEAFF,TGTGCCAGTAGATACGACAGGGCGAACACTGAAGCTTTCTTT
TRBJ1-2,NA,NA,TRBV2,CASSDGGPSYGYTF,TGTGCCAGCAGCGATGGAGGACCAAGCTATGGCTACACCTTC
TRBJ2-7,NA,NA,TRBV5-6,CASSRENEQYF,TGTGCCAGCAGCAGGGAGAACGAGCAGTACTTC
TRBJ2-5,NA,TRBD2,TRBV30,CAWSPAGEETQYF,TGTGCCTGGAGTCCAGCGGGGGAAGAGACCCAGTACTTC
TRBJ1-1,few,NA,TRBV7-9,CASSLDRSTEAFF,TGTGCCAGCAGCCTCGATAGGAGTACTGAAGCTTTCTTT
TRBJ1-5,NA,NA,TRBV7-2,CASSPYKGNQPQHF,TGTGCCAGCAGCCCATATAAAGGGAATCAGCCCCAGCATTTT